What follows is one TCR beta chain and its context. The sample is drawn from a study of blood T cell repertoires in COVID-19. The wider study: Acute and convalescent COVID-19 specimens originated in the United States, Italy and Spain. Sample material is recorded as cDNA or gDNA derived from T cells, B-cell-depleted T cells, or PBMCs.

The CDR3 extends over 18 amino acids. Looked up from germline, CDR1 is SGHRS and CDR2 is YFSETQ. V dropped 4 bases and J dropped 2; count of bases not matched to a gene: 15. In the original analysis: Scientists estimated how many nucleated cells there were by amplifying reference gene primers. Only in-frame clones appear in the TCRdb table, and some are missing; sequencing was by immunoSEQ multiplex PCR. V and J calls plus clone size are reproduced from that table; the DNA served to infer D and trimming. In the table there are some 140,000 clones, around 73% of which are singletons. The clonotype was recovered from a man between 60 and 75 years old who had recovered from COVID-19. The sample consisted of peripheral blood. The chain uses TRBV5-1 and TRBJ2-1; 7 bases match TRBD1. The CDR3 loop is CASSGRDRRERTYNEQFF. CDR3 DNA sequence: TGCGCCAGCAGCGGCCGGGACAGAAGGGAGAGGACCTACAATGAGCAGTTCTTC.